This T cell receptor (beta chain) was recorded in a study of shared clonotypes between healthy human individuals. CDR1 and CDR2 from the germline V gene are MDHEN and SYDVKM. This CDR3 has 18 residues. With V trimmed by 5 bases and J by 2 bases, 13 bases remained unmatched. Repertoires were generated with immunoSEQ multiplex PCR, while TCRdb's copy carries only in-frame clones and drops some. This table has around 2,000,000 clones, just under 95% appearing once. Cells designated naive CD8 were CD45RO-negative and were positively selected for CCR7, with terminally differentiated effector memory CD45RA+ cells excluded.

This TCR came from a man aged 18 to 35 in good health. The chain is built from TRBV28 and TRBJ2-5; 11 bases map to TRBD1. Sequenced material: naive CD8+ T cells sorted from blood. In nucleotides, the CDR3 is TGTGCCAGCAGTCTCCGGGACAGGGGGTCCCCCTTACAAGAGACCCAGTACTTC. Protein product: CASSLRDRGSPLQETQYF. The full variable domain, its missing parts supplied by reference TRBV28 and TRBJ2-5, is DVKVTQSSRYLVKRTGEKVFLECVQDMDHENMFWYRQDPGLGLRLIYFSYDVKMKEKGDIPEGYSVSREKKERFSLILESASTNQTSMYLCASSLRDRGSPLQETQYFGPGTRLLVL.